Listed below are T cell receptor beta chains from one sample, sequenced in a study of T cell clonotyping in hematopoietic cell transplantation. Using immunoSEQ multiplex PCR, the repertoire was profiled, and TCRdb retains in-frame clones only, with some absent. The sample has some 28,000 clones, approximately 86% seen once; the top ten hold around 1.8%. This specimen was peripheral blood mononuclear cells, taken before stem cell transplant. The receptors were gathered from a man aged 40-49 years with acute myeloid leukemia. Some clones in this sample may be carry-over from other donors' samples. The conserved cysteine and the conserved F or W are not part of the CDR3 here. Part of the rows lack a size; the others show once, few, many or a class for expanded clones.

clone_size v_call cdr3_aa
- TRBV29-1 SVDSGLGTEAF
- TRBV30 AWSATTRGGELF
few TRBV6-5 ASSLGSANEKLF
- TRBV7-9 ASGGDSGNSPLH
- TRBV30 AWSLSWRSRNEKLF
- TRBV5-8 ASSLMGSSYNSPLH
- TRBV7-9 ASSPYQQPDYEQY
- TRBV7-2 ASSSYPSGRARNEQF
- TRBV5-1 ASRARTDSYEQY
- TRBV29-1 SVEAALNTEAF
- TRBV7-6 ASSLEGSVNTEAF
- TRBV6-1 ASSELVAGGELF
- TRBV5-1 ASSLSLAGGQTQY
- TRBV29-1 SVDDQGPTGELF
- TRBV5-4 ASSLYRGTEAF
- TRBV7-2 ASSLVRDGYT
- TRBV30 AWSVRGLSDYEQY
- TRBV4-1 ASSQARGSNQPQH
- TRBV6-6 ASSGQTNTGELF
- TRBV5-1 ASSLVEGMAGANVLT
- TRBV30 AWDSTGELF
- TRBV28 ASSFRIEAF
few TRBV27 ASSPTVAGEQY
- TRBV28 AITREGMAEAF
- TRBV5-5 ASSLGELYEQY
- TRBV5-1 ASSLNTGPGTEAF
- TRBV2 ASSYGQGPAF
- TRBV30 AWTYWTEAF
- TRBV5-6 ASSFLNGYHSGYT
- TRBV15 ATSRGRDGGPYGYT
few TRBV6-5 ASRQQGNYGYT
once TRBV28 ASSNRLGSTDTQY
- TRBV20-1 SAQENTEAF
- TRBV5-8 ASSLYISWSTDTQY
- TRBV5-4 ASRPDGTPNYGYT
- TRBV30 AWSPQLAGNEQY